This TCR beta chain comes out of a study of yellow fever vaccine responses in identical twins. Whole-study results and caveats: Convergence reportedly seemed to mark part of the twins' vaccine T cell response, with personalization marking the rest.

In the case of this clonotype: Antigen: not known.

Germline CDR1 is LNHDA and CDR2 is SQIVND (reference sequence). The germline V and J ends were trimmed by 0 bases and 0 bases, with 8 bases remaining between them. This CDR3 has 15 amino acids. TCRdb reprocessed the RT-PCR reads with MiXCR, giving one entry per CDR3 protein. Among approximately 15,000 distinct CDR3 sequences listed, 65% to 85% were seen once. The sequence was obtained from a woman aged 18-35 years who received the yellow fever vaccine. Source: T cells from blood (PBMCs), unsorted or a sorted subset (not recorded which), taken before or after yellow fever vaccination (not recorded which). V usage is TRBV19 and J usage is TRBJ1-1; no clear D gene. CDR3 nucleotides: TGTGCCAGTAGTATAGAAGGAGGAATGAACACTGAAGCTTTCTTT. Its translation is CASSIEGGMNTEAFF.